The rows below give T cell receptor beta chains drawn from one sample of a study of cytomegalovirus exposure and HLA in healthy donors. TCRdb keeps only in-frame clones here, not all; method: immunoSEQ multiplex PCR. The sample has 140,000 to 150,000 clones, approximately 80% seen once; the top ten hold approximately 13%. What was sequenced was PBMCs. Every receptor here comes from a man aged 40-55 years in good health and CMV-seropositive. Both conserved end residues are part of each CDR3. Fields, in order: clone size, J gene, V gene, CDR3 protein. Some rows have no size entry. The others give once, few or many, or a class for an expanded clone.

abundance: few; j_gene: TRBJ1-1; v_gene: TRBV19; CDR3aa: CASRGQVNTEAFF
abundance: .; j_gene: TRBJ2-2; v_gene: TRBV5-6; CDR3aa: CASKRVGRGELFF
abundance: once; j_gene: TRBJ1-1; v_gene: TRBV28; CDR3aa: CASNRQGVGAFF
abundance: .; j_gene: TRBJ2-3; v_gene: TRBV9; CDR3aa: CASSGTGTTDTQYF
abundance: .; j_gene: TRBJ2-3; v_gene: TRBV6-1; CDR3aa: CASSEWEYTQYF
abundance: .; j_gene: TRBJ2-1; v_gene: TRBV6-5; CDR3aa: CASESGSTYNEQFF
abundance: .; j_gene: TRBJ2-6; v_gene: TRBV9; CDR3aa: CASSGRQGRGTGANVLTF
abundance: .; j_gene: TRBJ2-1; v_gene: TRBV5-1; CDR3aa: CASSLSRLAGYNEQFF
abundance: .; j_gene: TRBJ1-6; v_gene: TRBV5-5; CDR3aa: CASSPGTGDSPLHF
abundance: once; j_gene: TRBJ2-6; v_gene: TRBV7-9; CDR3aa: CASSPAAQGSSGANVLTF
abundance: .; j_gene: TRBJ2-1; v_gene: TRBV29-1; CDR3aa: CSVEAMTLNNEQFF
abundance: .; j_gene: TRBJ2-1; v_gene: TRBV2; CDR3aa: CASTESDPGGNEQFF
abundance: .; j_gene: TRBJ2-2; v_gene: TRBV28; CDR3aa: CASRTGTVGTGELFF
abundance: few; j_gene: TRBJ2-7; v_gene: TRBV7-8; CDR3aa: CASSSPENGYEQYF
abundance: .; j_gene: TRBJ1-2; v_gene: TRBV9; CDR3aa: CASSVDYSFFYGYTF
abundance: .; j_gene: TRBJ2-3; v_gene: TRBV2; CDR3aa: CASRPGGGTDTQYF
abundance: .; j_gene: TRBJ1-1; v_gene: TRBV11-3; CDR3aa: CASSLDEDRAPPKNTEAFF
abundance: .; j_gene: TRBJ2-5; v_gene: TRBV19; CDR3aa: CASSGGLAGETQYF
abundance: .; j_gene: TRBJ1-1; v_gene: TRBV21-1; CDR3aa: CASTKNSRAFF
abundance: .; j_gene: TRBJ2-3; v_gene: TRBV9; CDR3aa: CASSVEWRTGTSGDTQYF
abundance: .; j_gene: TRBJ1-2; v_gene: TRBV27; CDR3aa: CASSLSGEGGTNYGYTF
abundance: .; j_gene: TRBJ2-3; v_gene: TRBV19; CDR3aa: CASTDRATDTQYF